This is a list of T cell receptor beta chains from one sample in a study. In TCRdb, the 5' RACE reads were re-called with MiXCR into one record per CDR3 protein. Counted here are under 65,000 distinct CDR3 sequences, around 26% occurring once; the ten biggest clones make up 2.5% to 3.5%. The sequencing sample was made of tumor-infiltrating memory CD4+ T cells sorted from the breast tumor. These receptor sequences come from a female donor with breast cancer. Each CDR3 is given with its conserved first and last residue. D genes are given only for firm matches. The listing skips clone size in some rows; elsewhere it reads once, few, many or a size class.

NA	TRBV27	TRBJ2-2	TRBD2	CASSQRLAGVTVDTGELFF	TGTGCCAGCAGTCAACGACTAGCGGGAGTGACGGTGGACACCGGGGAGCTGTTTTTT
NA	TRBV5-6	TRBJ1-6	NA	CASSRRMAVPTF	TGTGCCAGCAGCCGGAGGATGGCAGTCCCGACGTTT
few	TRBV7-3	TRBJ2-1	NA	CASSSSASINEQFF	TGTGCCAGCAGCTCCAGCGCGAGTATTAATGAGCAGTTCTTC
few	TRBV5-1	TRBJ1-1	TRBD1	CASSSQGVSTEAFF	TGCGCCAGCAGCTCGCAGGGGGTGAGCACTGAAGCTTTCTTT
NA	TRBV7-9	TRBJ2-7	TRBD1	CASSSTQGGHEQYF	TGTGCCAGCAGCTCAACACAGGGGGGCCACGAGCAGTACTTC
NA	TRBV7-8	TRBJ2-1	NA	CASSFPAIVGNEQFF	TGTGCCAGCAGCTTTCCTGCAATAGTGGGCAACGAGCAGTTCTTC
few	TRBV10-3	TRBJ2-5	NA	CAISEKAAAQETQYF	TGTGCCATCAGTGAAAAGGCCGCAGCCCAAGAGACCCAGTACTTC
few	TRBV15	TRBJ2-5	NA	CATGPRAQETQYF	TGTGCCACCGGCCCGAGAGCGCAAGAGACCCAGTACTTC
NA	TRBV6-5	TRBJ1-1	NA	CASNSHTGRSTEAFF	TGTGCCAGCAATTCCCATACAGGGCGGAGCACTGAAGCTTTCTTT
NA	TRBV7-9	TRBJ2-5	NA	CASSSRASGQETQYF	TGTGCCAGCAGCTCCAGGGCCAGCGGCCAAGAGACCCAGTACTTC
few	TRBV4-2	TRBJ1-2	NA	CASSQGYRGVDIYGYTF	TGTGCCAGCAGCCAAGGATACCGGGGCGTGGATATTTATGGCTACACCTTC